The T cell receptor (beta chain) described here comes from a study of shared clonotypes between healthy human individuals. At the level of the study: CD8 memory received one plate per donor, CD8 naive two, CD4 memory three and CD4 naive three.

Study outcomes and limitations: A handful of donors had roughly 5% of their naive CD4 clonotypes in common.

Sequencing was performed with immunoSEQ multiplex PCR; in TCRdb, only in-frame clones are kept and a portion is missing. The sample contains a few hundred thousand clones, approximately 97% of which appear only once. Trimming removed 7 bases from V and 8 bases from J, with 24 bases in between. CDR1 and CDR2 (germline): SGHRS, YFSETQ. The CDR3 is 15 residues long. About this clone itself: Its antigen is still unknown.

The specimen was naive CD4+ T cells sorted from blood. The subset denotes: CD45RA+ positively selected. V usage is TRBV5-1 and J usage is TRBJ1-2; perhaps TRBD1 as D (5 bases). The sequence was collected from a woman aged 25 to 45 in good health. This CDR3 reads CASSNADSSLGGYTF. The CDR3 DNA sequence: TGCGCCAGCTCGAACGCCGACAGCTCCCTTGGAGGCTACACCTTC.